What follows are 12 T cell receptor beta chains derived from one specimen sequenced in a study of CD8 T cells in Susac syndrome. Random hexamers primed reverse transcription of about 0.45 to 1 ug RNA. TCRdb reanalysed the immunoSEQ multiplex PCR reads using MiXCR and keeps one entry per CDR3 protein. The data show 300,000 to 350,000 distinct CDR3 sequences, approximately 90% seen once. Sequencing was done on a sample of CD4+ T cells from PBMCs. The receptors originated from a human donor with multiple sclerosis.

Comment on this clonotype: The CDR3 carries no conserved terminal phenylalanine or tryptophan, so it likely arises from a read error. J is TRBJ2-5 and V is TRBV27; D unclear. The V and J ends lost 5 bases and 1 base respectively, with 11 bases between them. CDR3 length equals 14 residues. Germline values: CDR1 MNHEY, CDR2 SMNVEV (reference sequence). CDR3 sequence: CASSPLTFQETQYL. Here the CDR3 DNA reads TGTGCCAGCAGTCCATTAACTTTCCAAGAGACCCAGTACCTC.

The CDR3 reads CASSVVGSGNTIYF. Here the CDR3 DNA reads TGTGCCAGCAGCGTAGTCGGGTCTGGAAACACCATATATTTT. J is TRBJ1-3 and V is TRBV9; unclear D gene. Germline CDR1 SGDLS, CDR2 YYNGEE. Trimming shortened V by 0 bases and J by 1 base, and 5 bases separated the two germline ends. The CDR3 length is 14 residues.

This clonotype was recorded once. The V call is TRBV28, the J call TRBJ2-6; tentatively, D is TRBD1 or TRBD2 (6 bases each). V was pared by 4 bases and J by 4 bases, with 20 bases between. This CDR3 has 18 residues. CDR1 MDHEN and CDR2 SYDVKM come from the germline V gene. Here the CDR3 reads CASSSYSPGAKGANVLTF. The DNA of the CDR3 is TGTGCCAGCAGTTCGTATTCCCCGGGGGCGAAGGGGGCCAACGTCCTGACTTTC. Drawing the rest from reference TRBV28 and TRBJ2-6, the complete variable domain is DVKVTQSSRYLVKRTGEKVFLECVQDMDHENMFWYRQDPGLGLRLIYFSYDVKMKEKGDIPEGYSVSREKKERFSLILESASTNQTSMYLCASSSYSPGAKGANVLTFGAGSRLTVL.

The chain combines TRBV5-1 with TRBJ1-2, with 8 bases that match TRBD1. The CDR3 sequence is 16 residues long. J was trimmed by 8 bases and V by 1 base; bases with no gene match: 13. From germline, CDR1 is SGHRS and CDR2 YFSETQ. The CDR3 nucleotides are TGCGCCAGCAGCTTGCAGGGCAGGGGGCACCCCTACGGCTACACCTTC. Its translation: CASSLQGRGHPYGYTF.

The rearrangement uses TRBV5-4 and TRBJ2-2; 8 nucleotides line up with TRBD1. The ends lost 0 bases at V and 2 bases at J; junction bases unmatched: 3. The CDR3 totals 16 residues. Germline CDR1 reads SGHNT; CDR2 reads YYREEE (reference sequence). CDR3 nucleotide sequence: TGTGCCAGCAGCTTGGTGGGACAGGCAAACACCGGGGAGCTGTTTTTT. Translating it yields CASSLVGQANTGELFF.

This chain joins TRBV7-9 and TRBJ2-1; 7 bases map to TRBD1. The CDR3 has 13 residues. The germline gives CDR1 SEHNR, CDR2 FQNEAQ (reference sequence). J was trimmed by 7 bases and V by 3 bases; bases with no gene match: 3. DNA of the CDR3: TGTGCCAGCAGCTTCCTGACAGGGAATGAGCAGTTCTTC. Residues: CASSFLTGNEQFF.

V gene TRBV29-1 combines with J gene TRBJ1-4; D gene ambiguous. This CDR3 has 15 amino acids. Germline CDR1 reads SQVTM; CDR2 reads ANQGSEA. With 6 bases removed from V and 4 bases from J, the gap between germline ends came to 18 bases. CDR3 nucleotide sequence: TGCAGCGTGCGAGAGCGGGGAAGGGATAATGAAAAACTGTTTTTT. Its protein product is CSVRERGRDNEKLFF.

A note on this clonotype: At one end, the junction sequence differs from germline, possibly due to a read error. J is TRBJ2-5 and V is TRBV10-3; the D call may be TRBD1 or TRBD2 (6 bases each). There are 13 residues in the CDR3. The germline V gene has CDR1 ENHRY and CDR2 SYGVKD. CDR3 residues: CASGALGLETQYF. Written as DNA, the CDR3 is TGCGCATCGGGGGCTCTCGGTCTAGAGACCCAGTACTTC.

The CDR3 DNA follows: TGCGCCAGCAGCTTGGAGGCCGAAGGACCCTTTGGTACGCAGTATTTT. Its translation: CASSLEAEGPFGTQYF. The chain is built from TRBV5-1 and TRBJ2-3; D not resolved. Germline-derived CDR1 and CDR2 are SGHRS and YFSETQ. V shed 0 bases and J shed 8 bases, with 19 bases lying between them. The CDR3 totals 16 residues.

The chain joins TRBV25-1 to TRBJ1-2; 7 nucleotides agree with TRBD1. J was trimmed by 1 base and V by 6 bases; bases with no gene match: 5. Germline values: CDR1 MGHDK, CDR2 SYGVNS. The CDR3 is 14 amino acids. The CDR3 here is CASRRTGDNYGYTF. CDR3 DNA sequence: TGTGCCAGCAGGCGGACAGGTGATAACTATGGCTACACCTTC.

The J gene is TRBJ1-1, the V gene TRBV30; perhaps TRBD1 as D (5 bases). Between the trimmed V and J ends, which lost 3 bases and 6 bases, there was a span of 11 bases. Germline values: CDR1 GTSNPN, CDR2 SVGIG (reference sequence). The CDR3 totals 12 residues. The CDR3 sequence is CAWSQQAPEAFF. CDR3 DNA sequence: TGTGCCTGGAGCCAACAGGCGCCTGAAGCTTTCTTT.

The V call is TRBV12-3 or TRBV12-4, the J call TRBJ2-1, with D hard to call. Trimming shortened V by 3 bases and J by 6 bases, and 15 bases separated the two germline ends. The CDR3 extends over 15 amino acids. CDR3 region: CASSFTAAPGNEQFF. The CDR3 DNA sequence: TGTGCCAGCAGTTTTACGGCAGCCCCTGGCAATGAGCAGTTCTTC.